Each of the 30 T cell receptor beta chains below was sequenced from the same sample in a study of blood T cells in healthy people across ages. A second PCR, run for about 6 to 11 cycles, used a sample-barcoded 5' primer plus a J-beta primer mix. TCRdb processed the 5' RACE reads anew with MiXCR; each CDR3 protein has one entry. Of about 1,600,000 distinct CDR3 sequences detected, approximately 40% appear once; the ten largest clones hold 7% to 9.5%. Material: blood. Receptors were obtained from a woman younger than 35 in good health.

The chain is built from TRBV4-1 and TRBJ2-5, with D unresolved. The CDR3 extends over 14 amino acids. Germline CDR1 MGHRA, CDR2 YSYEKL. Trimming took 6 bases from V and 11 from J, leaving 22 bases between them. CDR3 DNA: TGCGCCAGCAGTAGCCCGGTGTCTTTTAGTGAGCAGTACTTC. Translated: CASSSPVSFSEQYF.

This clonotype was seen only a few times. This rearrangement joins TRBV13 to TRBJ2-7, with 10 positions matching TRBD2. Per the germline V gene, CDR1 is PRHDT and CDR2 is FYEKMQ (reference sequence). The length of the CDR3 is 15 residues. The V and J ends lost 5 bases and 2 bases, in that order; junction bases with no gene match: 6. The CDR3 here is CASSHAGLAAYEQYF. CDR3 bases: TGTGCCAGCAGCCACGCCGGACTAGCGGCCTACGAGCAGTACTTC.

The rearrangement links TRBV7-2 to TRBJ2-7; 8 nucleotides line up with TRBD2. The J segment lost 7 bases and the V segment lost 5 bases, leaving 16 bases of the junction unmatched. The germline CDR1 and CDR2 sequences are SGHTA and FQGNSA. CDR3 size: 16 residues. The CDR3 loop is CASSTSGTSYVGEQYF. In DNA form, the CDR3 reads TGTGCCAGCAGCACCTCCGGGACTAGTTACGTCGGTGAGCAGTACTTC.

This clonotype appeared a few times. The chain recombines TRBV7-3 with TRBJ2-3; TRBD2 might be the D (7 bases). Germline V CDR1 and CDR2: SGHTA, FQGTGA. With 5 bases removed from V and 0 bases from J, the gap between germline ends came to 18 bases. The CDR3 sequence is 17 residues long. In DNA form, the CDR3 reads TGTGCCAGCAGCCCTCCCGTAGGGGGGGGTAGCACAGATACGCAGTATTTT. Translated: CASSPPVGGGSTDTQYF.

This clonotype was seen more than once but under ten times. This rearrangement joins TRBV6-6 to TRBJ1-1, with 8 bases aligning to TRBD1. The CDR3 sequence is 12 residues long. V lost 6 bases, J lost 7 bases, and 4 bases stayed unmatched. The V gene's germline CDR1 is MNHNY and CDR2 SVGAGI (reference sequence). The chain's CDR3 is CASSWTGLEAFF. CDR3 DNA sequence: TGTGCCAGCAGCTGGACAGGGCTTGAAGCTTTCTTT.

The genes are TRBV7-9 and TRBJ2-7; TRBD2 matches 12 bases. CDR3 length: 17 residues. The germline V gene has CDR1 SEHNR and CDR2 FQNEAQ (reference sequence). With 1 base clipped from V and 2 bases from J, the junction kept 6 bases outside the gene matches. CDR3: CASSLEFGLAGTYEQYF. The CDR3 nucleotides are TGTGCCAGCAGCTTAGAGTTCGGACTAGCGGGGACCTACGAGCAGTACTTC.

The rearrangement links TRBV3-1 to TRBJ1-1; D is ambiguous. The germline V gene has CDR1 LGHDT and CDR2 YNNKEL (reference sequence). CDR3 length: 14 amino acids. The germline V and J ends were trimmed by 4 bases and 4 bases, with 13 bases remaining between them. The CDR3 nucleotides read TGTGCCAGCAGCCCCAGGAGGGTTGGCACTGAAGCTTTCTTT. It codes for CASSPRRVGTEAFF.

The gene calls are TRBV28 and TRBJ2-5; 14 nucleotides match TRBD2. V lost 7 bases to trimming and J lost 5 bases; unmatched junction nucleotides: 9. The CDR3 has 16 residues. Looked up from germline, CDR1 is MDHEN and CDR2 is SYDVKM. CDR3 sequence (DNA): TGTGCCAGCATCGCAGGGGGACTAGCGGGAGTGGAGACCCAGTACTTC. Translated, it gives CASIAGGLAGVETQYF.

This clonotype appeared a few times. This rearrangement joins TRBV5-1 to TRBJ2-7; 11 bases align to TRBD2. The end of the DNA aligns better with TRBJ2-5, so the J call may be wrong. The CDR3 contains 15 residues. In germline, CDR1 is SGHRS, CDR2 YFSETQ. DNA of the CDR3: TGCGCCAGCAGCCAGACTAGCGGGGAGGTTGTGACCCAGTACTTC. This sequence encodes CASSQTSGEVVTQYF.

This clonotype was seen more than once but under ten times. The J gene is TRBJ2-1, the V gene TRBV13; TRBD2 matches at 8 bases. CDR3 length: 16 residues. The V and J ends lost 1 base and 2 bases, in that order; junction bases with no gene match: 4. The V gene's germline CDR1 is PRHDT and CDR2 FYEKMQ (reference sequence). CDR3 residues: CASSLDGRAPYNEQFF. Here the CDR3 DNA reads TGTGCCAGCAGCTTAGACGGGAGGGCGCCCTACAATGAGCAGTTCTTC.

V usage is TRBV15 and J usage is TRBJ1-2; tentatively, D is TRBD1 (5 bases). Trimming shortened V by 0 bases and J by 4 bases, and 12 bases separated the two germline ends. This CDR3 is 15 amino acids long. Germline assignment: CDR1 LNHNV and CDR2 YYDKDF (reference sequence). CDR3 residues: CATSRDLAGTYGYTF. In DNA form, the CDR3 reads TGTGCCACCAGCAGAGATCTGGCAGGGACCTATGGCTACACCTTC.

The rearrangement joins TRBV6-4 to TRBJ1-1; D perhaps matches TRBD1 (6 bases). The CDR3 is made up of 14 amino acids. The V gene's germline CDR1 is MRHNA and CDR2 SNTAGT. V was clipped by 3 bases and J by 4 bases, with 12 bases between them. CDR3 sequence (DNA): TGTGCCAGCAGTGAACAGGGCCTGTCCACTGAAGCTTTCTTT. Its protein product is CASSEQGLSTEAFF.

This chain links TRBV20-1 with TRBJ2-5; D might be TRBD2 (7 bases). This CDR3 contains 15 residues. Germline V gene data show CDR1 as DFQATT and CDR2 as SNEGSKA (reference sequence). V was cut by 0 bases and J by 11 bases, with 22 bases left in between. The chain's CDR3 is CSARDRGGPHNEQYF. CDR3 nucleotides: TGCAGTGCTAGAGATAGGGGGGGGCCTCACAATGAGCAGTACTTC.

The rearrangement uses TRBV6-1 and TRBJ2-3; possibly TRBD2 for D (7 bases). Trimming cost V 3 bases and J 2 bases, with 12 bases left between them. The CDR3 has 15 residues. The germline CDR1 and CDR2 sequences are MNHNS and SASEGT. Written as DNA, the CDR3 is TGTGCCAGCAGTGACTTGCGGGGGCACACAGATACGCAGTATTTT. Translated, it gives CASSDLRGHTDTQYF.

The J gene is TRBJ2-1, the V gene TRBV3-1; 10 nucleotides line up with TRBD1. V lost 0 bases to trimming and J lost 3 bases; unmatched junction nucleotides: 2. The CDR3 loop spans 16 amino acids. The germline V gene encodes CDR1 LGHDT and CDR2 YNNKEL (reference sequence). DNA for the CDR3: TGTGCCAGCAGCCAAGAGGGGACAGGGGTCTACAATGAGCAGTTCTTC. Translation: CASSQEGTGVYNEQFF.

Only a few counts were recorded for this clonotype. This chain's CDR3 is CASSVGGVAEAFF. The CDR3 region has the DNA TGTGCCAGCAGCGTAGGAGGGGTCGCTGAAGCTTTCTTT. This chain connects TRBV9 to TRBJ1-1, with a possible D match to TRBD1 (5 bases). CDR1 and CDR2 (germline): SGDLS, YYNGEE. The CDR3 is 13 amino acids. Trimming took off 0 bases at V and 6 bases at J, with 9 bases between the two ends.

As DNA, the CDR3 is TGTGCCAGCACCCTAGGACAGCCTGCGAGTGGCTACGAGCAGTACTTC. Protein product: CASTLGQPASGYEQYF. The rearrangement links TRBV6-1 to TRBJ2-5; the D gene is possibly TRBD1 (6 bases). The DNA end is more similar to TRBJ2-7, so the J call may be wrong. The CDR3 consists of 16 residues. Germline assignment: CDR1 MNHNS and CDR2 SASEGT.

This chain uses TRBV3-1 with TRBJ2-3; 9 nucleotides match TRBD1. The germline gives CDR1 LGHDT, CDR2 YNNKEL (reference sequence). The CDR3 sequence is 15 residues long. With V trimmed by 4 bases and J by 8 bases, 10 bases remained unmatched. CDR3 amino acids: CASSRNRGRGSTQYF. The CDR3 region has the DNA TGTGCCAGCAGCCGTAACAGGGGGCGAGGGTCTACGCAGTATTTT.

This chain connects TRBV27 to TRBJ2-7, with a tentative D call TRBD2 (5 bases). V was clipped by 3 bases and J by 4 bases, with 13 bases between them. The CDR3 has 14 amino acids. Germline values: CDR1 MNHEY, CDR2 SMNVEV (reference sequence). DNA for the CDR3: TGTGCCAGCAGTTTCTCCGGGATGCAATACGAGCAGTACTTC. Amino acids: CASSFSGMQYEQYF.

This clonotype has more than one count but fewer than ten. The CDR3, as DNA: TGCGCCAGCAGCTCCTCGACTAGCGGGGTCTCCTACGAGCAGTACTTC. It is translated as CASSSSTSGVSYEQYF. This sequence joins TRBV5-1 and TRBJ2-7, with 11 bases matching TRBD2. CDR1 SGHRS and CDR2 YFSETQ come from the germline V gene. The CDR3 totals 16 residues. The V segment lost 3 bases and the J segment 0 bases; nucleotides outside the gene matches: 5.

J is TRBJ2-7 and V is TRBV5-1; 10 bases map to TRBD2. The length of the CDR3 is 16 residues. Germline CDR1 reads SGHRS; CDR2 reads YFSETQ. V lost 4 bases and J lost 3; bases outside the gene matches: 10. The CDR3 coding sequence is TGCGCCAGCAGCCCCGAGCGGGAGGGCGTACTCTACGAGCAGTACTTC. It specifies CASSPEREGVLYEQYF.

This clonotype was found a few times. The chain carries TRBV20-1 and TRBJ2-4; 7 bases fit TRBD1. CDR1 is DFQATT and CDR2 is SNEGSKA in the germline V gene (reference sequence). CDR3 size: 14 residues. Trimming removed 4 bases from V and 3 bases from J; junction bases left unmatched: 6. The CDR3 sequence is CSATLSGGKNIQYF. For the CDR3, the DNA is TGCAGTGCTACCCTGTCAGGGGGCAAAAACATTCAGTACTTC.

The chain recombines TRBV7-8 with TRBJ2-5; 8 nucleotides match TRBD2. The ends lost 3 bases at V and 6 bases at J; junction bases unmatched: 9. Germline lookup yields CDR1 SGHVS and CDR2 FQNEAQ. The length of the CDR3 is 15 residues. CDR3 in amino acids: CASSLPGLGFQTQYF. In DNA form, the CDR3 reads TGTGCCAGCAGCTTGCCGGGACTAGGTTTTCAGACCCAGTACTTC.

This chain joins TRBV5-1 and TRBJ2-5; 11 bases map to TRBD2. The ends lost 4 bases at V and 11 bases at J; junction bases unmatched: 19. Per the germline V gene, CDR1 is SGHRS and CDR2 is YFSETQ. This CDR3 region has 17 residues. CDR3 DNA: TGCGCCAGCAGCCCCCGGGCGCCGGGACTAGCGGTCAATGAGCAGTACTTC. As protein: CASSPRAPGLAVNEQYF.

The rearrangement uses TRBV5-6 and TRBJ1-5, with TRBD1 identical over 9 bases. The trim removed 4 bases at V and 3 bases at J, leaving 5 bases unmatched. Germline V gene data show CDR1 as SGHDT and CDR2 as YYEEEE. The CDR3 has 15 amino acids. For the CDR3, the DNA is TGTGCCAGCAGCCGACAGGGGGGCTACAATCAGCCCCAGCATTTT. Residues: CASSRQGGYNQPQHF.

This clonotype has just a few counts. The chain recombines TRBV10-3 with TRBJ1-5; possible D gene TRBD1, 6 bases. V shed 6 bases and J shed 7 bases, with 19 bases lying between them. The CDR3 sequence is 15 residues long. Germline V gene data show CDR1 as ENHRY and CDR2 as SYGVKD. Written as DNA, the CDR3 is TGTGCCATCAGACAGGGTCTAGGTGAAGCCCAGCCCCAGCATTTT. Translation gives CAIRQGLGEAQPQHF.

In its sample, this clonotype was seen a few times. The genes are TRBV15 and TRBJ2-3; D is undetermined. The CDR3 has 16 amino acids. Germline CDR1 reads LNHNV; CDR2 reads YYDKDF (reference sequence). V dropped 0 bases and J dropped 6 bases, with 16 bases sitting between them. The CDR3 here is CATSRDRERIHDTQYF. As DNA, the CDR3 is TGTGCCACCAGCAGAGATAGGGAACGGATCCATGATACGCAGTATTTT.

The chain uses TRBV20-1 and TRBJ2-1; 8 nucleotides line up with TRBD2. The CDR3 extends over 15 amino acids. V shed 3 bases and J 2 bases; nucleotides not matched to a gene: 6. Germline-derived CDR1 and CDR2 are DFQATT and SNEGSKA (reference sequence). The DNA of the CDR3 is TGCAGTGCTAGCGAAACGGGAGGGCCCTACAATGAGCAGTTCTTC. This encodes CSASETGGPYNEQFF.

This clonotype was seen only a few times. The gene calls are TRBV3-1 and TRBJ1-2; TRBD1 agrees at 9 bases. J gave up 6 bases and V 3 bases, and 5 bases lay outside the gene matches. The CDR3 loop spans 14 amino acids. CDR1 LGHDT and CDR2 YNNKEL come from the germline V gene (reference sequence). The CDR3 here is CASSQRGTGHGYTF. DNA for the CDR3: TGTGCCAGCAGCCAGCGAGGGACAGGGCATGGCTACACCTTC.

This chain uses TRBV6-1 with TRBJ2-2; D is perhaps TRBD2 (6 bases). Trimming cost V 7 bases and J 6 bases, with 15 bases left between them. CDR1 MNHNS and CDR2 SASEGT come from the germline V gene. The CDR3 is 14 amino acids. The CDR3 nucleotides read TGTGCCAGCATCGGGACTTCTTCCCCCGGGGAGCTGTTTTTT. Translated: CASIGTSSPGELFF.